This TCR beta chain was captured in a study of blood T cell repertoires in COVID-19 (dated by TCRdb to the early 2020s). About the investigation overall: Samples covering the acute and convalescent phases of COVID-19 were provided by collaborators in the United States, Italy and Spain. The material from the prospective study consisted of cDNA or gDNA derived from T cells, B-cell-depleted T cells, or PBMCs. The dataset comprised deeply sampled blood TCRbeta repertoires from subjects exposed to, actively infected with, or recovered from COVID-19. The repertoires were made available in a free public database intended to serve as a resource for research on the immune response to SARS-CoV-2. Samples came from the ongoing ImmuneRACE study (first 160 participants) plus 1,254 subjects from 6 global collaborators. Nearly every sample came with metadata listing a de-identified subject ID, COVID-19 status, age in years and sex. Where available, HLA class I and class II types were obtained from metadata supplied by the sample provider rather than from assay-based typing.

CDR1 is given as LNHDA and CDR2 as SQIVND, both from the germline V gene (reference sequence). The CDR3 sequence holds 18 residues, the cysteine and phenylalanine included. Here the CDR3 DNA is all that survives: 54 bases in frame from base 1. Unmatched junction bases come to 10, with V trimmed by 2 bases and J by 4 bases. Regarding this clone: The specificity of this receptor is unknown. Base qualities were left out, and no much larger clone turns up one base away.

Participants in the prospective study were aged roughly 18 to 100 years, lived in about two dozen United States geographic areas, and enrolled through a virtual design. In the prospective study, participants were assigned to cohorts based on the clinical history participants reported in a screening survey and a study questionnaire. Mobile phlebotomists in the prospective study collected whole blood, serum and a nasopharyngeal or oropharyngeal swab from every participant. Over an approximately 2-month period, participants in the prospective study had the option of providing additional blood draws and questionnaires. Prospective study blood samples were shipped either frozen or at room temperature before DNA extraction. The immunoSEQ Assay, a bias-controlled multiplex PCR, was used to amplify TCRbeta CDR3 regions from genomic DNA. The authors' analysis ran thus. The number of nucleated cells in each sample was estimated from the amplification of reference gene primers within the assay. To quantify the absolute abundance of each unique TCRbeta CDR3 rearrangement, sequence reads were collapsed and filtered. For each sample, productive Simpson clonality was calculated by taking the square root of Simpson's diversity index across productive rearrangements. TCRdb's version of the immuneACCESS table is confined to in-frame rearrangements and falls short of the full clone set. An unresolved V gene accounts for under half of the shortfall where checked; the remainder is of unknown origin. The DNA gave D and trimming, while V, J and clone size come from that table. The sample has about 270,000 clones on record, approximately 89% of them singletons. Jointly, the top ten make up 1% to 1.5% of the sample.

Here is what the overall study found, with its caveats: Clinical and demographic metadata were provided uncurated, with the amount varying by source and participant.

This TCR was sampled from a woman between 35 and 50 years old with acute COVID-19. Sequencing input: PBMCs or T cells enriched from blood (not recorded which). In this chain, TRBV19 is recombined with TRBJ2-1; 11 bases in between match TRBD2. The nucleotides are TGTGCCAGTAGTATAATGCTAGCGGGAGGATGGGGTTACAATGAGCAGTTCTTC. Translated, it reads CASSIMLAGGWGYNEQFF.